Each of the 23 T cell receptor beta chains below was sequenced from the same sample in a study of cytomegalovirus exposure and HLA in healthy donors. Primers: 60 Vbeta forward and 13 Jbeta reverse. The method was immunoSEQ multiplex PCR; TCRdb's version includes in-frame clones alone and lacks a portion of them. The table has 150,000 to 200,000 clones, about 80% seen once; the top ten hold nearly 6.5%. Sequenced material: PBMCs. These receptors were obtained from a middle-aged man in good health and CMV-seropositive.

This clone was observed once. The chain carries TRBV6-1 and TRBJ1-1; 8 nucleotides match TRBD1. V shed 7 bases, J shed 7 bases, and the junction held 8 bases outside the gene matches. Per germline, CDR1 MNHNS and CDR2 SASEGT. CDR3 length: 13 residues. CDR3 sequence: CASNRDRWYEAFF. The DNA for the CDR3 is TGTGCCAGCAATAGGGACAGGTGGTATGAAGCTTTCTTT.

The chain is built from TRBV28 and TRBJ2-3; maybe TRBD2 (5 bases). Looked up from germline, CDR1 is MDHEN and CDR2 is SYDVKM. This CDR3 is 14 amino acids long. The V gene lost 6 bases and the J gene lost 6 bases, with 16 bases spanning the gap. The CDR3 here is CASSSPGRPDTQYF. DNA of the CDR3: TGTGCCAGCAGCTCCCCGGGAAGGCCGGATACGCAGTATTTT. Looking up the rest from reference TRBV28 and TRBJ2-3 gives the full variable domain: DVKVTQSSRYLVKRTGEKVFLECVQDMDHENMFWYRQDPGLGLRLIYFSYDVKMKEKGDIPEGYSVSREKKERFSLILESASTNQTSMYLCASSSPGRPDTQYFGPGTRLTVL.

The table lists this clone with a count of one. The chain uses TRBV5-1 and TRBJ2-7; tentative D call: TRBD2 (5 bases). The CDR3 has 16 amino acids. V lost 0 bases, J lost 1 base, and 14 bases lay in between. CDR1 SGHRS and CDR2 YFSETQ come from the germline V gene. The CDR3 nucleotides are TGCGCCAGCAGCTTGGCCGAGGGTATCCCATCCTACGAGCAGTACTTC. Translated: CASSLAEGIPSYEQYF. The full variable domain, completed using reference TRBV5-1 and TRBJ2-7, is KAGVTQTPRYLIKTRGQQVTLSCSPISGHRSVSWYQQTPGQGLQFLFEYFSETQRNKGNFPGRFSGRQFSNSRSEMNVSTLELGDSALYLCASSLAEGIPSYEQYFGPGTRLTVT.

This clone was detected only a few times. The CDR3 spells CASKGQGNTEAFF. The CDR3 region has the DNA TGTGCCAGTAAAGGACAGGGGAACACTGAAGCTTTCTTT. This chain links TRBV19 with TRBJ1-1, with TRBD1 matching over 8 bases. This CDR3 comprises 13 residues. The V segment lost 7 bases and the J segment 1 base; nucleotides outside the gene matches: 2. The germline V gene encodes CDR1 LNHDA and CDR2 SQIVND (reference sequence).

The rearrangement uses TRBV9 and TRBJ2-1; D remains unclear. V was shortened by 0 bases and J by 1 base, with 5 bases between the two germline ends. The CDR3 totals 14 residues. The germline V gene has CDR1 SGDLS and CDR2 YYNGEE. The CDR3 loop is CASSVDASYNEQFF. The CDR3 bases are TGTGCCAGCAGCGTAGACGCGTCCTACAATGAGCAGTTCTTC.

The J gene is TRBJ2-5, the V gene TRBV7-2, with 14 bases identical to TRBD2. With 5 bases clipped from V and 4 bases from J, the junction kept 6 bases outside the gene matches. Per the germline V gene, CDR1 is SGHTA and CDR2 is FQGNSA. CDR3 size: 16 residues. The CDR3 loop is CASSPRLAGGRETQYF. Here the CDR3 DNA reads TGTGCCAGCAGCCCTCGACTAGCGGGAGGGCGAGAGACCCAGTACTTC.

The chain combines TRBV5-1 with TRBJ1-2; 7 nucleotides align to TRBD1. The CDR3 length is 13 residues. J lost 8 bases, V lost 4 bases, and 8 bases had no gene match. Germline CDR1 and CDR2: SGHRS and YFSETQ. The chain's CDR3 is CASSHDRDQGYTF. Here the CDR3 DNA reads TGCGCCAGCAGCCATGACAGGGACCAAGGCTACACCTTC.

Only a few counts were recorded for this clone. CDR3 residues: CASSLREGRGRDTQYF. The CDR3 DNA reads TGTGCCAGCAGCTTAAGGGAGGGCAGGGGAAGAGATACGCAGTATTTT. V and J are TRBV11-1 and TRBJ2-3, with a tentative D call TRBD2 (7 bases). There are 16 residues in the CDR3. Trimming stripped 2 bases from V and 5 bases from J, with 17 bases between. The germline gives CDR1 SGHAT, CDR2 FQDESV (reference sequence).

In DNA, the CDR3 is TGTGCCAGCAGTGACCAGGGATTCTCTGGAAACACCATATATTTT. This sequence encodes CASSDQGFSGNTIYF. This rearrangement joins TRBV6-1 to TRBJ1-3; a weak D match, TRBD1 (5 bases). The CDR3 has 15 amino acids. Per the germline V gene, CDR1 is MNHNS and CDR2 is SASEGT. V shed 3 bases and J shed 0 bases, with 9 bases lying between them.

The rearrangement joins TRBV6-4 to TRBJ2-2; 7 nucleotides agree with TRBD1. Germline V gene lookup returns CDR1 MRHNA and CDR2 SNTAGT. The ends lost 0 bases at V and 4 bases at J; junction bases unmatched: 5. The CDR3 contains 16 residues. The CDR3 sequence: CASSDSGQPFTGELFF. CDR3 sequence (DNA): TGTGCCAGCAGTGACTCGGGACAGCCGTTCACCGGGGAGCTGTTTTTT.

This chain connects TRBV11-3 to TRBJ1-1; D might be TRBD1 (5 bases). Germline-derived CDR1 and CDR2 are SGHNT and YENEEA. V dropped 1 base and J dropped 0 bases, with 9 bases sitting between them. The length of the CDR3 is 15 residues. The CDR3 DNA is TGTGCCAGCAGCTTAGTCGGCAGGGTGAACACTGAAGCTTTCTTT. Encoded protein: CASSLVGRVNTEAFF.

There are a few counts of this clone. The junction differs from germline at one of its ends, possibly a read error. This chain links TRBV6-5 with TRBJ2-4; tentatively, D is TRBD2 (5 bases). This CDR3 contains 15 residues. The germline V gene has CDR1 MNHEY and CDR2 SVGAGI. CDR3 in amino acids: CASSQYSLAKNSQYF. CDR3 DNA: TGTGCCAGCAGCCAGTATAGCCTAGCCAAAAACAGTCAGTACTTC.

This clone was recorded only once. The rearrangement uses TRBV30 and TRBJ2-1, with TRBD1 matching over 8 bases. The CDR3 length is 13 residues. With V trimmed by 8 bases and J by 4 bases, 7 bases remained unmatched. The germline gives CDR1 GTSNPN, CDR2 SVGIG (reference sequence). This CDR3 reads CASQDREYNEQFF. The DNA of the CDR3 is TGTGCCAGCCAGGACAGGGAATACAATGAGCAGTTCTTC.

The V gene is TRBV5-1, the J gene TRBJ2-7; 7 bases match TRBD2. CDR3 size: 14 residues. CDR1 is SGHRS and CDR2 is YFSETQ in the germline V gene. V lost 1 base and J lost 5; bases outside the gene matches: 6. DNA of the CDR3: TGCGCCAGCAGCTTGCGGGCGGGAGCTAACGAGCAGTACTTC. Protein sequence: CASSLRAGANEQYF.

The V gene is TRBV5-1, the J gene TRBJ2-1; the match to TRBD2 covers 7 bases. The CDR3 runs to 15 residues. V dropped 6 bases and J dropped 5; count of bases not matched to a gene: 11. The V gene's germline CDR1 is SGHRS and CDR2 YFSETQ. CDR3 amino acids: CASTRLAAPNNEQFF. For the CDR3, the DNA is TGCGCCAGCACCAGACTAGCAGCCCCCAACAATGAGCAGTTCTTC.

This clone was observed at least ten times. The rearrangement links TRBV5-6 to TRBJ2-5, with 7 bases matching TRBD1. CDR1 is SGHDT and CDR2 is YYEEEE in the germline V gene. This CDR3 has 13 amino acids. The J segment lost 3 bases and the V segment lost 4 bases, leaving 3 bases of the junction unmatched. Here the CDR3 reads CASSVQGEETQYF. CDR3 nucleotides: TGTGCCAGCAGCGTGCAGGGGGAAGAGACCCAGTACTTC.

This chain uses TRBV10-2 with TRBJ2-1; D is possibly TRBD1 (6 bases). Germline V gene sequence: CDR1 WSHSY, CDR2 SAAADI. Trimming shortened V by 7 bases and J by 6 bases, and 13 bases separated the two germline ends. The length of the CDR3 is 13 residues. CDR3 nucleotide sequence: TGCGCCAGCAATCGTGGGGGCGCCAATGAGCAGTTCTTC. This translates into CASNRGGANEQFF.

The V call is TRBV15, the J call TRBJ2-5; 7 positions agree with TRBD1. CDR1 is LNHNV, CDR2 YYDKDF, per germline (reference sequence). This CDR3 contains 13 residues. Trimming took 2 bases from V and 3 from J; bases not matched to a gene: 0. In DNA form, the CDR3 reads TGTGCCACCAGCAGACAGGGGGAAGAGACCCAGTACTTC. Protein product: CATSRQGEETQYF.

The rearrangement uses TRBV25-1 and TRBJ2-3; the D gene is possibly TRBD1 (6 bases). The V and J ends lost 2 bases and 2 bases respectively, with 11 bases between them. This CDR3 contains 15 residues. CDR1 is MGHDK, CDR2 SYGVNS, per germline. CDR3 protein: CASSERDTYTDTQYF. The CDR3 DNA is TGTGCCAGCAGTGAACGGGACACATACACAGATACGCAGTATTTT.

The rearrangement links TRBV5-6 to TRBJ2-7; D perhaps matches TRBD1 (5 bases). The CDR3 has 12 residues. Germline V gene data show CDR1 as SGHDT and CDR2 as YYEEEE. V was cut by 1 base and J by 6 bases, with 8 bases left in between. CDR3 sequence reads: CASSLSTGEQYF. In nucleotides, the CDR3 is TGTGCCAGCAGCTTGTCCACAGGCGAGCAGTACTTC.

Points on this clone: The junction shows a germline mismatch at one end, possibly a read error. This sequence joins TRBV28 and TRBJ2-7, with TRBD2 as a possible D gene (6 bases). Germline CDR1 MDHEN, CDR2 SYDVKM. This CDR3 has 12 residues. CDR3 bases: TGTGCCAGCAGTTTGCCCACTCGCGGGATCTTCTTC. Amino acids: CASSLPTRGIFF.

The chain joins TRBV7-9 to TRBJ2-7; 11 bases agree with TRBD2. The CDR3 covers 15 residues. J was trimmed by 6 bases and V by 0 bases; bases with no gene match: 4. Germline loops: CDR1 SEHNR, CDR2 FQNEAQ (reference sequence). The CDR3 DNA follows: TGTGCCAGCAGCTTAGCGCCCGGACTAGCGGGCGAGCAGTACTTC. This sequence encodes CASSLAPGLAGEQYF.

The chain links TRBV5-6 to TRBJ2-1, with 7 bases lining up with TRBD1. Trimming cost V 5 bases and J 8 bases; bases outside gene matches: 25. CDR1 SGHDT and CDR2 YYEEEE come from the germline V gene. CDR3 length equals 19 residues. CDR3 nucleotide sequence: TGTGCCAGCAGTGGGACGGGTCGAGACGGACAGGAATTTAGGCATGAGCAGTTCTTC. This sequence encodes CASSGTGRDGQEFRHEQFF.